One and the same sample provided the 29 T cell receptor beta chains below, sequenced in a study of sequential checkpoint blockade in melanoma. Treatment denoted: randomized to nivolumab then ipilimumab (arm A) or the reverse (arm B). Libraries were prepared by immunoSEQ multiplex PCR; TCRdb keeps only in-frame clonotypes and omits some of them. This sample carries 2,500 to 3,000 clones, 20% to 25% of them seen once, and the ten largest clones take roughly 20%. This specimen consisted of tumor tissue (inferred from file names), obtained from a patient given nivolumab and ipilimumab in sequence. The source of these receptors is a human donor with melanoma.

V usage is TRBV6-8 and J usage is TRBJ2-3, with TRBD1 identical over 11 bases. Germline V gene lookup returns CDR1 MNHGY and CDR2 SAAAGT. V lost 10 bases, J lost 6 bases, and 6 bases stayed unmatched. This CDR3 has 13 residues. The CDR3 reads CAIGTGGADTQYF. For the CDR3, the DNA is TGTGCCATAGGGACAGGGGGAGCGGATACGCAGTATTTT.

The chain employs TRBV14 and TRBJ1-3; TRBD1 aligns across 9 bases. With V trimmed by 4 bases and J by 2 bases, 6 bases remained unmatched. This CDR3 contains 16 residues. Germline assignment: CDR1 SGHDN and CDR2 FVKESK. CDR3 DNA sequence: TGTGCCAGCAGCCCGTTGGGACAGGGAGCTGGAAACACCATATATTTT. This encodes CASSPLGQGAGNTIYF.

V usage is TRBV4-1 and J usage is TRBJ2-2; D ambiguous. Trimming removed 1 base from V and 4 bases from J, with 10 bases in between. Germline-derived CDR1 and CDR2 are MGHRA and YSYEKL. The CDR3 is made up of 15 amino acids. This chain's CDR3 is CASSQVTQSTGELFF. The CDR3 nucleotides are TGCGCCAGCAGCCAAGTGACGCAATCCACCGGGGAGCTGTTTTTT.

By frequency in the sample, this clone is medium-sized. The V call is TRBV11-3, the J call TRBJ2-1; a possible D gene is TRBD2 (6 bases). The CDR3 sequence is 17 residues long. Trimming took off 2 bases at V and 4 bases at J, with 18 bases between the two ends. Germline-derived CDR1 and CDR2 are SGHNT and YENEEA. The CDR3 is CASSLRALSGRYNEQFF. As DNA, the CDR3 is TGTGCCAGCAGCTTAAGGGCTTTGAGCGGGCGTTACAATGAGCAGTTCTTC.

This chain connects TRBV19 to TRBJ2-1, with 8 bases aligning to TRBD1. V lost 2 bases and J lost 5; bases outside the gene matches: 8. Looked up from germline, CDR1 is LNHDA and CDR2 is SQIVND (reference sequence). The CDR3 has 16 amino acids. The CDR3 DNA sequence: TGTGCCAGTAGTATACTAGACAGGGGAAGAAACAATGAGCAGTTCTTC. Its translation is CASSILDRGRNNEQFF.

The table lists this clone with a few counts. The chain employs TRBV6-8 and TRBJ2-3; D ambiguous. CDR1 and CDR2 (germline): MNHGY, SAAAGT. The V end lost 2 bases, the J end lost 1 base, and 1 base lay between the germline ends. This CDR3 spans 12 amino acids. The CDR3 reads CASSYGTDTQYF. Written as DNA, the CDR3 is TGTGCCAGCAGTTACGGCACAGATACGCAGTATTTT.

DNA for the CDR3: TGTGCCAGTAGTATACCCGGTTACAATGAGCAGTTCTTC. This codes for CASSIPGYNEQFF. V usage is TRBV19 and J usage is TRBJ2-1; D remains unclear. V dropped 2 bases and J dropped 4 bases, with 6 bases sitting between them. Germline V gene data show CDR1 as LNHDA and CDR2 as SQIVND (reference sequence). This CDR3 spans 13 amino acids.

This clone counts as medium-sized (0.01 to 0.1%). V usage is TRBV11-3 and J usage is TRBJ1-4, with unresolved D. V shed 0 bases and J shed 5 bases, with 7 bases lying between them. CDR3 length: 14 amino acids. Per the germline V gene, CDR1 is SGHNT and CDR2 is YENEEA. CDR3 sequence (DNA): TGTGCCAGCAGCTTAGAGGGGTCCAATGAAAAACTGTTTTTT. Translation: CASSLEGSNEKLFF.

This chain links TRBV14 with TRBJ2-7; tentatively, D is TRBD1 or TRBD2 (5 bases each). From germline, CDR1 is SGHDN and CDR2 FVKESK. V shed 2 bases and J shed 0 bases, with 14 bases lying between them. The CDR3 is 16 amino acids. The chain's CDR3 is CASSQSNRGTSYEQYF. CDR3 bases: TGTGCCAGCAGCCAATCGAACCGGGGCACCTCCTACGAGCAGTACTTC.

V usage is TRBV6-8 and J usage is TRBJ1-2; D possibly corresponds to TRBD1 (6 bases). Trimming pared 5 bases from V and 2 bases from J, leaving 9 bases between. Germline V gene sequence: CDR1 MNHGY, CDR2 SAAAGT. CDR3 length: 13 amino acids. Here the CDR3 DNA reads TGTGCCAGCAGTCGACAGGAGAACTATGGCTACACCTTC. Its protein is CASSRQENYGYTF.

In its sample, this clone ranks as medium-sized. This chain uses TRBV11-3 with TRBJ2-5, with D perhaps given as TRBD1 or TRBD2 (5 bases each). Germline assignment: CDR1 SGHNT and CDR2 YENEEA. The CDR3 consists of 14 residues. Trimming removed 5 bases from V and 1 base from J, with 11 bases in between. This CDR3 reads CASSPAGAQETQYF. Written as DNA, the CDR3 is TGTGCCAGCAGCCCTGCCGGGGCCCAAGAGACCCAGTACTTC.

The genes are TRBV6-1 and TRBJ1-5; 7 positions agree with TRBD1. Looked up from germline, CDR1 is MNHNS and CDR2 is SASEGT. This CDR3 is built from 16 residues. The ends lost 1 base at V and 1 base at J; junction bases unmatched: 4. The DNA for the CDR3 is TGTGCCAGCAGTGAAGGGCAGGGGGGGAGCAATCAGCCCCAGCATTTT. Protein sequence: CASSEGQGGSNQPQHF.

This clone was recorded a few times. The gene calls are TRBV4-1 and TRBJ1-2; D might be TRBD1 (6 bases). V lost 0 bases and J 4 bases, leaving 18 bases between the germline ends. The CDR3 sequence is 17 residues long. Germline V CDR1 and CDR2: MGHRA, YSYEKL. In DNA form, the CDR3 reads TGCGCCAGCAGCCAAGATCCCCAGGCCGGGACACTCTATGGCTACACCTTC. Its protein is CASSQDPQAGTLYGYTF.

The chain links TRBV15 to TRBJ2-2; no reliable D call. The CDR3 is made up of 16 amino acids. The ends were cut back, 0 bases at V and 7 bases at J, with 15 bases in the middle. Germline V gives CDR1 LNHNV, CDR2 YYDKDF (reference sequence). The CDR3 DNA follows: TGTGCCACCAGCAGAGATCGAACCGGCCCGGGCGGGGAGCTGTTTTTT. It translates to CATSRDRTGPGGELFF. Combining the CDR3 with reference TRBV15 and TRBJ2-2 gives the whole variable domain DAMVIQNPRYQVTQFGKPVTLSCSQTLNHNVMYWYQQKSSQAPKLLFHYYDKDFNNEADTPDNFQSRRPNTSFCFLDIRSPGLGDTAMYLCATSRDRTGPGGELFFGEGSRLTVL.

This clone was seen only a few times. The V and J genes are TRBV4-1 and TRBJ2-7; no reliable D call. The CDR3 runs to 13 residues. The germline V gene has CDR1 MGHRA and CDR2 YSYEKL. Trimming stripped 3 bases from V and 5 bases from J, with 11 bases between. CDR3 residues: CASSHRTVDEQYF. In nucleotides, the CDR3 is TGCGCCAGCAGCCACAGGACGGTAGACGAGCAGTACTTC.

The chain recombines TRBV19 with TRBJ2-1; D may be TRBD2 (5 bases). Trimming left V 8 bases short and J 0 bases short, with 20 bases between. CDR3 size: 17 residues. The germline V gene has CDR1 LNHDA and CDR2 SQIVND (reference sequence). The CDR3 loop is CASSRWSAVLSYNEQFF. Written as DNA, the CDR3 is TGTGCCAGTTCAAGGTGGTCAGCGGTTCTCTCCTACAATGAGCAGTTCTTC.

By its share, this clone is medium-sized. This chain uses TRBV11-3 with TRBJ2-1; 9 bases match TRBD2. The germline V gene has CDR1 SGHNT and CDR2 YENEEA. With V trimmed by 3 bases and J by 6 bases, 9 bases remained unmatched. The CDR3 has 16 amino acids. The CDR3 DNA is TGTGCCAGCAGCTTCTTAGCGGGGGCCGGGACCAATGAGCAGTTCTTC. This encodes CASSFLAGAGTNEQFF.

The V call is TRBV11-3, the J call TRBJ2-2, with 7 bases matching TRBD2. Germline V gene data show CDR1 as SGHNT and CDR2 as YENEEA. The junction had 0 bases not matched to a gene; V was cut back by 1 base and J by 4 bases. The CDR3 has 14 residues. The CDR3 DNA reads as TGTGCCAGCAGCTTAGGACTAGCCACCGGGGAGCTGTTTTTT. Amino acids: CASSLGLATGELFF.

This clone was found a few times. The CDR3 nucleotides read TGCGCCAGCAGCAGAGGTAGCGGGGGGTTCTCCTACGAGCAGTACTTC. It encodes CASSRGSGGFSYEQYF. This chain uses TRBV5-1 with TRBJ2-7; TRBD2 matches 10 bases. The CDR3 covers 16 residues. J lost 0 bases, V lost 4 bases, and 7 bases had no gene match. Germline lookup yields CDR1 SGHRS and CDR2 YFSETQ.

The chain links TRBV5-1 to TRBJ2-2; the match to TRBD1 covers 8 bases. Germline V gene data show CDR1 as SGHRS and CDR2 as YFSETQ. Losses at the gene ends were 4 bases for V and 0 bases for J; bases not matched to a gene: 8. The CDR3 consists of 17 residues. The CDR3 protein is CASSRGTGPSNTGELFF. CDR3 nucleotides: TGCGCCAGCAGCCGGGGGACAGGCCCCTCGAACACCGGGGAGCTGTTTTTT.

This clone was detected a few times. V usage is TRBV6-8 and J usage is TRBJ2-2, with D possibly being TRBD2 (6 bases). V dropped 10 bases and J dropped 0 bases, with 12 bases sitting between them. The CDR3 has 14 amino acids. Germline values: CDR1 MNHGY, CDR2 SAAAGT. The CDR3 DNA is TGTGCCACCGGCGGGGCCGCGAACACCGGGGAGCTGTTTTTT. Translation gives CATGGAANTGELFF.

By frequency in the sample, this clone is medium-sized (0.01 to 0.1%). A read error may account for a junction end that differs from germline. The V gene is TRBV6-8, the J gene TRBJ1-1; D possibly corresponds to TRBD1 (5 bases). The CDR3 has 14 residues. Germline V CDR1 and CDR2: MNHGY, SAAAGT. The CDR3 protein is CAISAPGLNTEAFF. Written as DNA, the CDR3 is TGTGCCATCAGTGCTCCGGGACTGAACACTGAAGCTTTCTTT.

This clone has just a few counts. The rearrangement uses TRBV19 and TRBJ1-5, with D hard to call. Germline assignment: CDR1 LNHDA and CDR2 SQIVND (reference sequence). The V gene lost 5 bases and the J gene lost 7 bases, with 12 bases spanning the gap. The CDR3 is 13 residues long. CDR3 in DNA: TGTGCCAGTAGTCTCCACCGGGGACAGCCCCAGCATTTT. This gives the protein CASSLHRGQPQHF.

The rearrangement uses TRBV5-1 and TRBJ2-5; TRBD2 agrees at 9 bases. V lost 2 bases, J lost 5 bases, and 4 bases stayed unmatched. The V gene's germline CDR1 is SGHRS and CDR2 YFSETQ. The CDR3 extends over 14 amino acids. The CDR3 sequence: CASSFAGGRETQYF. The CDR3 nucleotides are TGCGCCAGCAGCTTCGCGGGAGGGCGGGAGACCCAGTACTTC.

This clone was recorded a few times. The rearrangement uses TRBV29-1 and TRBJ1-1; D unclear. Trimming shortened V by 6 bases and J by 1 base, and 12 bases separated the two germline ends. This CDR3 has 13 residues. Germline values: CDR1 SQVTM, CDR2 ANQGSEA. CDR3 nucleotide sequence: TGCAGCGTCTATCAGGTTTCGAACACTGAAGCTTTCTTT. Translated, it gives CSVYQVSNTEAFF.

The chain carries TRBV6-8 and TRBJ2-7; 7 positions agree with TRBD1. Germline V gene sequence: CDR1 MNHGY, CDR2 SAAAGT. The CDR3 covers 14 residues. V gave up 11 bases and J gave up 5 bases; unmatched junction bases: 15. DNA for the CDR3: TGTGCCTCAAAAAGGCGACAGGGATACGACGAGCAGTACTTC. Translation gives CASKRRQGYDEQYF.

The J gene is TRBJ1-2, the V gene TRBV5-1; D call uncertain. This CDR3 region has 16 residues. The germline V and J ends were trimmed by 6 bases and 4 bases, with 22 bases remaining between them. From germline, CDR1 is SGHRS and CDR2 YFSETQ. The CDR3 bases are TGCGCCAGCACCACCCATCCCGGTACAGCCACCTATGGCTACACCTTC. Encoded protein: CASTTHPGTATYGYTF.

In this sample, this clone turned up a few times. The V call is TRBV19, the J call TRBJ1-4; D is ambiguous. From germline, CDR1 is LNHDA and CDR2 SQIVND (reference sequence). With 2 bases removed from V and 5 bases from J, the gap between germline ends came to 12 bases. This CDR3 region has 15 residues. The DNA of the CDR3 is TGTGCCAGTAGTATACTTAAGGGTCTCAATGAAAAACTGTTTTTT. Translating gives CASSILKGLNEKLFF. Full variable domain (missing parts from reference TRBV19 and TRBJ1-4): DGGITQSPKYLFRKEGQNVTLSCEQNLNHDAMYWYRQDPGQGLRLIYYSQIVNDFQKGDIAEGYSVSREKKESFPLTVTSAQKNPTAFYLCASSILKGLNEKLFFGSGTQLSVL.

This clone was picked up a small number of times. The chain joins TRBV9 to TRBJ2-4, with 10 nucleotides matching TRBD1. Germline-derived CDR1 and CDR2 are SGDLS and YYNGEE. CDR3 length equals 16 residues. Trimming at V came to 7 bases and at J to 2 bases, leaving 9 bases not matched to a gene. The CDR3 protein is CASGTGTGETKNIQYF. CDR3 DNA: TGTGCCAGCGGCACCGGGACAGGGGAAACCAAAAACATTCAGTACTTC. Combining the CDR3 with reference TRBV9 and TRBJ2-4 gives the whole variable domain DSGVTQTPKHLITATGQRVTLRCSPRSGDLSVYWYQQSLDQGLQFLIQYYNGEERAKGNILERFSAQQFPDLHSELNLSSLELGDSALYFCASGTGTGETKNIQYFGAGTRLSVL.